The 29 T cell receptor beta chains presented below share a single source sample, sequenced in a study of blood T cell repertoires in COVID-19. Libraries were prepared by immunoSEQ multiplex PCR; TCRdb keeps only in-frame clonotypes and omits some of them. The data hold about 210,000 clones, with around 88% observed a single time. The sequencing input was peripheral blood. The receptor source for this set is a man between 18 and 29 years old with active or convalescent COVID-19.

The V and J genes are TRBV2 and TRBJ2-5; 14 positions match TRBD2. The V and J ends lost 4 bases and 0 bases, in that order; junction bases with no gene match: 4. Germline V gene sequence: CDR1 SNHLY, CDR2 FYNNEI. The length of the CDR3 is 17 residues. The CDR3 sequence: CASSVTSGRGYQETQYF. CDR3 bases: TGTGCCAGCAGTGTGACTAGCGGGAGGGGGTACCAAGAGACCCAGTACTTC. Combining the CDR3 with reference TRBV2 and TRBJ2-5 gives the whole variable domain EPEVTQTPSHQVTQMGQEVILRCVPISNHLYFYWYRQILGQKVEFLVSFYNNEISEKSEIFDDQFSVERPDGSNFTLKIRSTKLEDSAMYFCASSVTSGRGYQETQYFGPGTRLLVL.

The chain combines TRBV7-6 with TRBJ2-1, with D possibly matching TRBD1 (5 bases). This CDR3 comprises 15 residues. The germline V and J ends were trimmed by 1 base and 5 bases, with 12 bases remaining between them. Germline CDR1 is SGHVS and CDR2 is FNYEAQ. The CDR3 bases are TGTGCCAGCAGCTTAGGGACACACTTAGACAATGAGCAGTTCTTC. Translated: CASSLGTHLDNEQFF.

V usage is TRBV29-1 and J usage is TRBJ2-1; tentative D call: TRBD2 (6 bases). Germline V gene data show CDR1 as SQVTM and CDR2 as ANQGSEA. This CDR3 region has 19 residues. V lost 3 bases to trimming and J lost 0 bases, with 24 bases between them. In DNA, the CDR3 is TGCAGCGTTGAGTCCGGTATTGCATCTAGCGAGAGCTCCTACAATGAGCAGTTCTTC. Protein sequence: CSVESGIASSESSYNEQFF.

V and J are TRBV7-3 and TRBJ2-3; 8 bases map to TRBD1. V lost 3 bases, J lost 6 bases, and 5 bases stayed unmatched. The germline V gene encodes CDR1 SGHTA and CDR2 FQGTGA. This CDR3 spans 14 amino acids. CDR3 DNA sequence: TGTGCCAGCAGCTTGACAGGGGAAGCCGATACGCAGTATTTT. It codes for CASSLTGEADTQYF.

V gene TRBV2 combines with J gene TRBJ2-5, with 8 bases fitting TRBD2. Trimming took 6 bases from V and 2 from J; bases not matched to a gene: 11. Looked up from germline, CDR1 is SNHLY and CDR2 is FYNNEI. The CDR3 covers 16 residues. The CDR3 coding sequence is TGTGCCAGCAGACTACCTGTAGCGGGGAGACAAGAGACCCAGTACTTC. It is translated as CASRLPVAGRQETQYF.

Note on this clone: Other nucleotide sequences in the sample specify the same CDR3. The rearrangement uses TRBV5-1 and TRBJ2-7; a weak D match, TRBD1 (6 bases). Germline V gene sequence: CDR1 SGHRS, CDR2 YFSETQ. The CDR3 sequence is 17 residues long. Trimming took 0 bases from V and 0 from J, leaving 16 bases between them. CDR3 sequence: CASSLARGRGGSYEQYF. CDR3 bases: TGCGCCAGCAGCTTGGCCCGGGGACGAGGGGGCTCCTACGAGCAGTACTTC.

On this clone itself: Sequence at one end of the junction differs from germline and may be a read error. This chain joins TRBV27 and TRBJ1-5; D not certain. CDR1 is MNHEY, CDR2 SMNVEV, per germline (reference sequence). The CDR3 contains 14 residues. The CDR3, as DNA: TGTGCCAGCAATTTAGCGGGTAGCAATCAGCCCCAGCATTTT. This translates into CASNLAGSNQPQHF.

This chain links TRBV5-4 with TRBJ2-1, with TRBD2 as a possible D gene (6 bases). V was clipped by 4 bases and J by 7 bases, with 18 bases between them. The CDR3 runs to 15 residues. Germline V CDR1 and CDR2: SGHNT, YYREEE (reference sequence). In DNA, the CDR3 is TGTGCCAGCAGCCTGGACGGGTCTGCGGGGAATGAGCAGTTCTTC. This gives the protein CASSLDGSAGNEQFF.

The J gene is TRBJ2-5, the V gene TRBV29-1; tentative D call: TRBD1 (5 bases). Germline-derived CDR1 and CDR2 are SQVTM and ANQGSEA. V dropped 1 base and J dropped 4 bases, with 13 bases sitting between them. The CDR3 totals 14 residues. The DNA for the CDR3 is TGCAGCGTTGAAGGTATTAGGGGCGGAGAGACCCAGTACTTC. It translates to CSVEGIRGGETQYF.

The chain recombines TRBV27 with TRBJ1-6; D possibly corresponds to TRBD1 (5 bases). CDR1 and CDR2 (germline): MNHEY, SMNVEV (reference sequence). This CDR3 has 14 amino acids. Trimming removed 5 bases at V and 4 bases at J, with 9 bases between. The CDR3 DNA sequence: TGTGCCAGCAGTGTACAGGCTTATAATTCACCCCTCCACTTT. It codes for CASSVQAYNSPLHF.

The CDR3 region is CASSLWGLQETQYF. DNA of the CDR3: TGTGCCAGCAGCTTGTGGGGGCTCCAAGAGACCCAGTACTTC. The V and J genes are TRBV5-6 and TRBJ2-5; D possibly corresponds to TRBD1 (6 bases). The V end lost 1 base, the J end lost 1 base, and 8 bases lay between the germline ends. The CDR3 runs 14 residues. Per the germline V gene, CDR1 is SGHDT and CDR2 is YYEEEE.

The gene calls are TRBV28 and TRBJ1-2, with 8 nucleotides matching TRBD1. This CDR3 is built from 16 residues. V shed 4 bases and J 0 bases; nucleotides not matched to a gene: 7. Germline V CDR1 and CDR2: MDHEN, SYDVKM. Here the CDR3 DNA reads TGTGCCAGCAGTTCCTTCGGACAGGGCCCTAACTATGGCTACACCTTC. Translated: CASSSFGQGPNYGYTF.

V usage is TRBV5-1 and J usage is TRBJ2-3; TRBD2 aligns across 9 bases. The CDR3 loop spans 18 amino acids. In germline, CDR1 is SGHRS, CDR2 YFSETQ. V gave up 2 bases and J gave up 6 bases; unmatched junction bases: 16. In nucleotides, the CDR3 is TGCGCCAGCAGCTTCGGGGGGAGTAGCGGGAGAGGTTTGGATACGCAGTATTTT. It encodes CASSFGGSSGRGLDTQYF.

This rearrangement joins TRBV5-1 to TRBJ1-5; D uncertain. The CDR3 spans 14 residues. Germline lookup yields CDR1 SGHRS and CDR2 YFSETQ. The ends were cut back, 0 bases at V and 2 bases at J, with 6 bases in the middle. CDR3 nucleotides: TGCGCCAGCAGCTTGGGAACAGGCAATCAGCCCCAGCATTTT. Amino acids: CASSLGTGNQPQHF.

The chain is built from TRBV6-2 or TRBV6-3 and TRBJ2-5; TRBD1 agrees at 10 bases. With V trimmed by 2 bases and J by 10 bases, 7 bases remained unmatched. CDR1 and CDR2 (germline): MNHEY, SVGEGT. This CDR3 is built from 14 residues. CDR3 sequence (DNA): TGTGCCAGCAGTTACAGGAAGGGACAGGGGAACCAGTACTTC. The encoded protein is CASSYRKGQGNQYF.

The chain recombines TRBV9 with TRBJ1-4; no firm D call. Germline lookup yields CDR1 SGDLS and CDR2 YYNGEE. Trimming pared 1 base from V and 7 bases from J, leaving 14 bases between. This CDR3 is 15 amino acids long. The CDR3 DNA is TGTGCCAGCAGCGTATCGGGAGTCGAGGGTGAAAAACTGTTTTTT. It is translated as CASSVSGVEGEKLFF.

The chain employs TRBV2 and TRBJ1-4; D may be TRBD1 (6 bases). Trimming took 6 bases from V and 0 from J, leaving 17 bases between them. The CDR3 is 17 amino acids. Germline-derived CDR1 and CDR2 are SNHLY and FYNNEI. CDR3 bases: TGTGCCAGCAGCCCTCAACAGGGAGTGGCAACTAATGAAAAACTGTTTTTT. This encodes CASSPQQGVATNEKLFF.

The V gene is TRBV9, the J gene TRBJ1-5, with 7 bases that match TRBD1. CDR1 and CDR2 from the germline V gene are SGDLS and YYNGEE. The CDR3 contains 14 residues. J lost 4 bases, V lost 3 bases, and 4 bases had no gene match. In DNA, the CDR3 is TGTGCCAGCAGCGCCGGGACAGTTAATCAGCCCCAGCATTTT. Translating gives CASSAGTVNQPQHF.

The gene calls are TRBV6-6 and TRBJ2-5; TRBD1 matches at 9 bases. Germline V gene data show CDR1 as MNHNY and CDR2 as SVGAGI (reference sequence). V was pared by 2 bases and J by 4 bases, with 5 bases of the junction left unmatched. The CDR3 length is 15 residues. CDR3 sequence reads: CASSYGDREGETQYF. CDR3 nucleotide sequence: TGTGCCAGCAGTTACGGGGACAGGGAGGGAGAGACCCAGTACTTC.

This chain connects TRBV19 to TRBJ1-2, with D unresolved. The V end lost 7 bases, the J end lost 4 bases, and 7 bases lay between the germline ends. Germline CDR1 LNHDA, CDR2 SQIVND (reference sequence). The CDR3 spans 11 residues. CDR3 bases: TGTGCCAGTACCGGCGGCTATGGCTACACCTTC. Protein product: CASTGGYGYTF.

This chain uses TRBV7-2 with TRBJ1-2; 7 nucleotides line up with TRBD1. Germline V gives CDR1 SGHTA, CDR2 FQGNSA. CDR3 size: 14 residues. Germline trimming cut 5 bases from V and 5 bases from J; bases unmatched to any gene: 8. The CDR3 region is CASSTPGGYYGYTF. In DNA form, the CDR3 reads TGTGCCAGCAGCACCCCAGGGGGTTATTATGGCTACACCTTC. Full variable domain (missing parts from reference TRBV7-2 and TRBJ1-2): GAGVSQSPSNKVTEKGKDVELRCDPISGHTALYWYRQSLGQGLEFLIYFQGNSAPDKSGLPSDRFSAERTGGSVSTLTIQRTQQEDSAVYLCASSTPGGYYGYTFGSGTRLTVV.

The rearrangement links TRBV27 to TRBJ1-5; D call uncertain. This CDR3 is built from 12 residues. Trimming removed 6 bases from V and 4 bases from J, with 7 bases in between. Looked up from germline, CDR1 is MNHEY and CDR2 is SMNVEV (reference sequence). The CDR3 spells CASSLINQPQHF. CDR3 nucleotide sequence: TGTGCCAGCAGCCTAATTAATCAGCCCCAGCATTTT.

CDR3 nucleotide sequence: TGCGCCAGCAGACCGAGCGGGAACTCCTACAATGAGCAGTTCTTC. Its protein product is CASRPSGNSYNEQFF. The V call is TRBV5-1, the J call TRBJ2-1, with 7 bases matching TRBD2. The CDR3 runs to 15 residues. With 5 bases clipped from V and 0 bases from J, the junction kept 5 bases outside the gene matches. From germline, CDR1 is SGHRS and CDR2 YFSETQ.

The chain uses TRBV7-3 and TRBJ2-1, with TRBD2 identical over 8 bases. The CDR3 totals 15 residues. Per the germline V gene, CDR1 is SGHTA and CDR2 is FQGTGA. Trimming took 3 bases from V and 8 from J; bases not matched to a gene: 9. In nucleotides, the CDR3 is TGTGCCAGCAGCTTCGCGGGGGGTTCAATCGATGAGCAGTTCTTC. It codes for CASSFAGGSIDEQFF.

V usage is TRBV28 and J usage is TRBJ1-6; 11 nucleotides line up with TRBD1. Germline V CDR1 and CDR2: MDHEN, SYDVKM. CDR3 length: 14 amino acids. The trim removed 6 bases at V and 9 bases at J, leaving 4 bases unmatched. Here the CDR3 reads CASSYGTGGSPLHF. In DNA, the CDR3 is TGTGCCAGCAGCTACGGGACAGGGGGTTCACCCCTCCACTTT.

The genes are TRBV3-1 (or the pseudogene TRBV3-2) and TRBJ1-1, with D perhaps matching TRBD1 (5 bases). Trimming stripped 4 bases from V and 7 bases from J, with 16 bases between. This CDR3 comprises 14 residues. Germline V gives CDR1 LGHDT, CDR2 YNNKEL (reference sequence). DNA for the CDR3: TGTGCCAGCAGCCCCCGGGATCGGGGACTTGAAGCTTTCTTT. Residues: CASSPRDRGLEAFF.

The chain couples TRBV19 to TRBJ2-3; D might be TRBD2 (7 bases). The CDR3 runs 16 residues. Germline CDR1 and CDR2: LNHDA and SQIVND (reference sequence). V lost 5 bases to trimming and J lost 2 bases, with 17 bases between them. The CDR3 sequence is CASSAGGGGPTDTQYF. The CDR3 nucleotides read TGTGCCAGTAGTGCCGGAGGGGGGGGCCCCACAGATACGCAGTATTTT. Full variable domain (missing parts from reference TRBV19 and TRBJ2-3): DGGITQSPKYLFRKEGQNVTLSCEQNLNHDAMYWYRQDPGQGLRLIYYSQIVNDFQKGDIAEGYSVSREKKESFPLTVTSAQKNPTAFYLCASSAGGGGPTDTQYFGPGTRLTVL.

This clone was recorded once. This chain connects TRBV7-3 to TRBJ2-1; possible D gene TRBD2, 5 bases. This CDR3 has 15 amino acids. CDR1 and CDR2 from the germline V gene are SGHTA and FQGTGA. With 4 bases removed from V and 9 bases from J, the gap between germline ends came to 19 bases. In DNA, the CDR3 is TGTGCCAGCAGCTCCCGGCGTGTGGCGGGCGGTGAGCAGTTCTTC. Residues: CASSSRRVAGGEQFF.

Comment on this clone: The same CDR3 is also encoded by other DNA sequences in this sample. The chain has TRBV7-9 and TRBJ1-2; D may be TRBD1 (5 bases). This CDR3 comprises 13 residues. CDR1 is SEHNR, CDR2 FQNEAQ, per germline (reference sequence). Trimming took 3 bases from V and 2 from J, leaving 7 bases between them. CDR3 region: CASSFDSNYGYTF. The CDR3, as DNA: TGTGCCAGCAGCTTTGACAGCAACTATGGCTACACCTTC. The full variable domain, in which reference TRBV7-9 and TRBJ1-2 provide the parts outside the CDR3, is DTGVSQNPRHKITKRGQNVTFRCDPISEHNRLYWYRQTLGQGPEFLTYFQNEAQLEKSRLLSDRFSAERPKGSFSTLEIQRTEQGDSAMYLCASSFDSNYGYTFGSGTRLTVV.